The subject of this entry is one T cell receptor beta chain. Original processing methods: Amplification of reference gene primers provided the estimated nucleated cell counts. Libraries were prepared by immunoSEQ multiplex PCR; TCRdb keeps only in-frame clonotypes and omits some of them. V and J calls and clone size are copied from that table; D and trimming were computed from the DNA. The sample records more than 200,000 clones, around 86% being singletons. Seattle participants joined during active infection and were tracked over time. This sample was taken from a study of blood T cell repertoires in COVID-19. The sequencing sample was made of peripheral blood. This receptor was obtained from a woman in her sixties with COVID-19, enrolled during active disease.

CDR3: CASSPGGGGYTF. CDR3 DNA sequence: TGTGCCAGCAGCCCAGGGGGCGGTGGCTACACCTTC. The chain combines TRBV7-8 with TRBJ1-2, with 8 nucleotides matching TRBD1. The CDR3 runs 12 residues. Trimming cost V 5 bases and J 7 bases; bases outside gene matches: 3. The germline CDR1 and CDR2 sequences are SGHVS and FQNEAQ.